Sequencing of this T cell receptor beta chain was carried out in a study of blood T cell repertoires in COVID-19. Study-level background: Samples came from the United States, Italy and Spain, spanning acute and convalescent COVID-19. The cDNA or gDNA used as material had been derived from T cells, B-cell-depleted T cells, or PBMCs.

J was trimmed by 4 bases and V by 4 bases; bases with no gene match: 5. Germline V lookup: CDR1 LGHNA, CDR2 YNFKEQ. The CDR3 spans 15 residues. Profiling relied on immunoSEQ multiplex PCR, and the TCRdb table lists in-frame clones only, not all of them. Among about 150,000 clones listed, about 80% were seen once. The chain links TRBV4-2 to TRBJ2-3, with 10 bases matching TRBD1. The sequence was obtained from a human donor in a cohort sampled during active COVID-19. The sample was peripheral blood. The CDR3 loop reads CASSRGTGDADTQYF. The DNA for the CDR3 is TGTGCCAGCAGCCGCGGGACAGGGGACGCAGATACGCAGTATTTT.